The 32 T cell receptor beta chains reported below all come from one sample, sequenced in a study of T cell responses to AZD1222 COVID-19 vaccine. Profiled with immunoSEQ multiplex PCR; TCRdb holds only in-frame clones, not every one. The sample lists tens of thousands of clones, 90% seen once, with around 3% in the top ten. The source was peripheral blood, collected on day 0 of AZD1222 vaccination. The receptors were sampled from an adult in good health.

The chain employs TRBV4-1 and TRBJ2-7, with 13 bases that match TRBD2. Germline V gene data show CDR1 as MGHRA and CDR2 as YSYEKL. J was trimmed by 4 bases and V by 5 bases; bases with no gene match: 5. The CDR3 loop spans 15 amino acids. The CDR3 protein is CASSYTSGGAYEQYF. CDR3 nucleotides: TGCGCCAGCAGCTATACTAGCGGGGGGGCGTACGAGCAGTACTTC.

The CDR3 DNA is TGTGCCAGCCCCTACAATGAGCAGTTCTTC. It translates to CASPYNEQFF. The V and J genes are TRBV6-5 and TRBJ2-1, with unresolved D. The CDR3 loop spans 10 amino acids. V gave up 8 bases and J gave up 2 bases, with 1 base separating them. In germline, CDR1 is MNHEY, CDR2 SVGAGI.

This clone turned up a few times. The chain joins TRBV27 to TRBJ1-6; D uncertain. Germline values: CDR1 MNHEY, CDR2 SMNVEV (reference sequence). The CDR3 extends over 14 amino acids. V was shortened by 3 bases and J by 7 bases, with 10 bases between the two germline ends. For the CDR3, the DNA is TGTGCCAGCAGTTTGCAAGGGTTCAATTCACCCCTCCACTTT. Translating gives CASSLQGFNSPLHF.

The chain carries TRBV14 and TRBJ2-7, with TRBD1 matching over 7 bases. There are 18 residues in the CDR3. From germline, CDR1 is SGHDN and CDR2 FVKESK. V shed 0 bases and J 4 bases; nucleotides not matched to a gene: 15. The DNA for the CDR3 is TGTGCCAGCAGCCAAGAAGGGGGCAGGGGGTACTACCGATACGAGCAGTACTTC. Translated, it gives CASSQEGGRGYYRYEQYF.

CDR3: CASSLGDISNQPQHF. Here the CDR3 DNA reads TGTGCCAGCAGCTTAGGAGACATTAGCAATCAGCCCCAGCATTTT. The genes are TRBV7-2 and TRBJ1-5; D not certain. Trimming left V 1 base short and J 0 bases short, with 7 bases between. CDR1 is SGHTA and CDR2 is FQGNSA in the germline V gene. The CDR3 loop spans 15 amino acids.

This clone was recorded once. CDR3 sequence reads: CAWRESTARSQYF. The CDR3 coding sequence is TGTGCCTGGCGGGAAAGTACGGCTCGAAGCCAGTATTTT. The chain carries TRBV30 and TRBJ2-3; D perhaps matches TRBD2 (5 bases). Germline CDR1 and CDR2: GTSNPN and SVGIG (reference sequence). The V gene lost 5 bases and the J gene lost 12 bases, with 21 bases spanning the gap. The CDR3 covers 13 residues.

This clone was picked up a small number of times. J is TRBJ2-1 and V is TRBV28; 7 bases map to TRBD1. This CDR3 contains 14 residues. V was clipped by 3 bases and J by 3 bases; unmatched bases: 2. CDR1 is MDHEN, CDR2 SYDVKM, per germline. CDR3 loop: CASSFGTDYNEQFF. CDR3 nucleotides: TGTGCCAGCAGTTTTGGGACAGACTACAATGAGCAGTTCTTC.

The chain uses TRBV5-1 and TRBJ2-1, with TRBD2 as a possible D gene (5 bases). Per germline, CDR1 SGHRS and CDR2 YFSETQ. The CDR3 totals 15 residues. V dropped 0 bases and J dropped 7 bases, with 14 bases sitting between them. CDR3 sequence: CASSLDPPPGNEQFF. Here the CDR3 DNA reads TGCGCCAGCAGCTTGGACCCTCCCCCGGGGAATGAGCAGTTCTTC.

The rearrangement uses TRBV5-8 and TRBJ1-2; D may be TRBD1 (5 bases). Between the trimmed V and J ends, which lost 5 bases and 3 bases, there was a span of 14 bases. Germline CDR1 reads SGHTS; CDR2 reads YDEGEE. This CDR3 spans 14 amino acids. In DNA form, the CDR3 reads TGTGCCAGCAGGCCGTACGGGGGATACTATGGCTACACCTTC. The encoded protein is CASRPYGGYYGYTF.

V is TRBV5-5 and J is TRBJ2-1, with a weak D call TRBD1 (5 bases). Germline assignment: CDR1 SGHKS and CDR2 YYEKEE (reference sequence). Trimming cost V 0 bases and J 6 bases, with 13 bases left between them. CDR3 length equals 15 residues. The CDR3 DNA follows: TGTGCCAGCAGCTTGGGTGCAGGGATGACCAATGAGCAGTTCTTC. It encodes CASSLGAGMTNEQFF.

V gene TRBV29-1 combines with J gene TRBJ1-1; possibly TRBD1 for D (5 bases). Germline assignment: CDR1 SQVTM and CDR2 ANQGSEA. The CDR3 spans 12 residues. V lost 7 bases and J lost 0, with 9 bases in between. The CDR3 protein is CSAGTVNTEAFF. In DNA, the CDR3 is TGCAGCGCCGGGACGGTGAACACTGAAGCTTTCTTT.

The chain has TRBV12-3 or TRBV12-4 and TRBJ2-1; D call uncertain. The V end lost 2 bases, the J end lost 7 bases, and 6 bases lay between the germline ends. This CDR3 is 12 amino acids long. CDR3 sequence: CASSLRDNEQFF. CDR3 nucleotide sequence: TGTGCCAGCAGTTTAAGGGATAATGAGCAGTTCTTC.

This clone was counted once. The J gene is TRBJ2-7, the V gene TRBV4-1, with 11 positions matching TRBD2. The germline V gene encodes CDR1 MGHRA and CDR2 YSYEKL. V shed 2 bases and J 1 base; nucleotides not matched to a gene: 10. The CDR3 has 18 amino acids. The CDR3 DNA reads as TGCGCCAGCAGCCAAAGAGAGTCACTAGCGGGAGCTTCCTACGAGCAGTACTTC. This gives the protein CASSQRESLAGASYEQYF.

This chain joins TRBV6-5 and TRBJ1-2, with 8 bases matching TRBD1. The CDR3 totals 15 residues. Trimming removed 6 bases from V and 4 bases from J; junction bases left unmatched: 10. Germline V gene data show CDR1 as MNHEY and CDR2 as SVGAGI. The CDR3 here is CASRSQGAVGYGYTF. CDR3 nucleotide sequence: TGTGCCAGCAGGTCTCAGGGGGCCGTTGGCTATGGCTACACCTTC.

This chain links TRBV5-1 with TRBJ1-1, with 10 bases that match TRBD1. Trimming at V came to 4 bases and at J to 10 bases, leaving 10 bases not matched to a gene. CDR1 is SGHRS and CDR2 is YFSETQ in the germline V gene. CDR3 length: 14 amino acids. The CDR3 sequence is CASSNNGQGEGAFF. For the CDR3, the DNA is TGCGCCAGCAGCAACAACGGACAGGGGGAGGGAGCTTTCTTT.

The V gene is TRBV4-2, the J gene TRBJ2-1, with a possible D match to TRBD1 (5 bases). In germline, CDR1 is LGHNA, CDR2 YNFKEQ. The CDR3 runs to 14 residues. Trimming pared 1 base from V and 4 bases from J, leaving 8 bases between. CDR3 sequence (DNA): TGTGCCAGCAGCCAAGGGACATATTACAATGAGCAGTTCTTC. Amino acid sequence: CASSQGTYYNEQFF.

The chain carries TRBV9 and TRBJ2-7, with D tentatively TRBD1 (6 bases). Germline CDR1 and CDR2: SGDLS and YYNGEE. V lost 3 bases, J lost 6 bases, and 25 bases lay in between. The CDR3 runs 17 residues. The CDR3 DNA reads TGTGCCAGCAGCGAGGACCTGGGGGACAAAGGCACCTCCGAGCAGTACTTC. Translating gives CASSEDLGDKGTSEQYF.

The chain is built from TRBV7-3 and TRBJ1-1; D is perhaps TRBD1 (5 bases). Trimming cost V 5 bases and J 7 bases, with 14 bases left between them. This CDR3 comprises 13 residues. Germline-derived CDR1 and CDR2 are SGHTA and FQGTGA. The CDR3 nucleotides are TGTGCCAGCAGCCCGGGACGGAGGTATGAAGCTTTCTTT. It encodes CASSPGRRYEAFF. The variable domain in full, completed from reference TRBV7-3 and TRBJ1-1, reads GAGVSQTPSNKVTEKGKYVELRCDPISGHTALYWYRQSLGQGPEFLIYFQGTGAADDSGLPNDRFFAVRPEGSVSTLKIQRTERGDSAVYLCASSPGRRYEAFFGQGTRLTVV.

CDR3 region: CASRTTRLPSSPLHF. CDR3 in DNA: TGTGCCAGCAGAACAACACGTCTTCCTAGCTCACCCCTCCACTTT. The rearrangement links TRBV27 to TRBJ1-6, with unresolved D. This CDR3 spans 15 amino acids. From germline, CDR1 is MNHEY and CDR2 SMNVEV (reference sequence). V was cut by 6 bases and J by 10 bases, with 19 bases left in between.

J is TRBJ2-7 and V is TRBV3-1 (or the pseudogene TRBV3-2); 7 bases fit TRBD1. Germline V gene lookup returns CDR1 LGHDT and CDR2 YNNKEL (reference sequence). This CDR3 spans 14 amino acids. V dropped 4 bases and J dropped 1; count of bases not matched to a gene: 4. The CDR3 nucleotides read TGTGCCAGCAGCCGGGGACAGATATCCTACGAGCAGTACTTC. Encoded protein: CASSRGQISYEQYF.

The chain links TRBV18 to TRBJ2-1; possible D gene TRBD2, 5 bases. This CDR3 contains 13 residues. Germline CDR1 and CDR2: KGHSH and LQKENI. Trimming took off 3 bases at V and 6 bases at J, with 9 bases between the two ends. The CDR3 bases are TGTGCCAGCTCACCGGGAGAGGGCAATGAGCAGTTCTTC. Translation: CASSPGEGNEQFF. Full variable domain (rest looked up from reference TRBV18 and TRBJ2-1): NAGVMQNPRHLVRRRGQEARLRCSPMKGHSHVYWYRQLPEEGLKFMVYLQKENIIDESGMPKERFSAEFPKEGPSILRIQQVVRGDSAAYFCASSPGEGNEQFFGPGTRLTVL.

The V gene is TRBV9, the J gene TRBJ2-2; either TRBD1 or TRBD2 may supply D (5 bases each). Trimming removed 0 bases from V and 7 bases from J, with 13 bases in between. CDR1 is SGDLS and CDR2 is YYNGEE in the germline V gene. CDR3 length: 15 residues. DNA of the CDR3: TGTGCCAGCAGCGTAGCTGTAGGGACCGGCGGGGAGCTGTTTTTT. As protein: CASSVAVGTGGELFF.

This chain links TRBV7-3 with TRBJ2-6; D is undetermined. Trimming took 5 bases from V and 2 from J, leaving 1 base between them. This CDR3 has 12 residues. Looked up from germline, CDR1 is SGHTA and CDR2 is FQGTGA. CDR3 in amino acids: CASSPGANVLTF. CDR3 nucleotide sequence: TGTGCCAGCAGCCCTGGGGCCAACGTCCTGACTTTC.

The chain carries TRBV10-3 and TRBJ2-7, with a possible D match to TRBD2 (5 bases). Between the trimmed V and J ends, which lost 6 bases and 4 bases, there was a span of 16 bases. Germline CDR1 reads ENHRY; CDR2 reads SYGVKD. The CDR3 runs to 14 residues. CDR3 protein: CAIRSGNREYEQYF. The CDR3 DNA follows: TGTGCCATCAGGAGCGGCAACCGGGAATACGAGCAGTACTTC.

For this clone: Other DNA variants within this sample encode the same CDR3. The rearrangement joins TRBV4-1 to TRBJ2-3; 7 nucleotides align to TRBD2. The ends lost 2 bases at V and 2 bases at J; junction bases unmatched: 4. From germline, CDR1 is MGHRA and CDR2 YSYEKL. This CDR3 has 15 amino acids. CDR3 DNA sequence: TGCGCCAGCAGCCAAAGACTAGCAAACACAGATACGCAGTATTTT. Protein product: CASSQRLANTDTQYF.

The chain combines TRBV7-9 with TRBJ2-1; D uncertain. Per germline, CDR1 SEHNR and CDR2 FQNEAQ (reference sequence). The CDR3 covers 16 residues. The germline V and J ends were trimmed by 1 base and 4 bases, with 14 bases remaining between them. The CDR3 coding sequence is TGTGCCAGCAGCTTAGAGGAGCCAGGACCATACAATGAGCAGTTCTTC. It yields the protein CASSLEEPGPYNEQFF.

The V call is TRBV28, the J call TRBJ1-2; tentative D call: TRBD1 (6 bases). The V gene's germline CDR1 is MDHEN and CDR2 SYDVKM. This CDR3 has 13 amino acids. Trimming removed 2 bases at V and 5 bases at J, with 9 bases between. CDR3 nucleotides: TGTGCCAGCAGTTTACAGGGGTTGTATGGCTACACCTTC. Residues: CASSLQGLYGYTF.

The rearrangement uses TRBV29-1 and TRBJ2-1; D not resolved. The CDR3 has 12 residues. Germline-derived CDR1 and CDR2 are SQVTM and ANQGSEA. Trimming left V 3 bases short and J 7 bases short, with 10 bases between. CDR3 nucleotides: TGCAGCGTTGATCGTCTGGGGAATGAGCAGTTCTTC. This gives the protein CSVDRLGNEQFF.

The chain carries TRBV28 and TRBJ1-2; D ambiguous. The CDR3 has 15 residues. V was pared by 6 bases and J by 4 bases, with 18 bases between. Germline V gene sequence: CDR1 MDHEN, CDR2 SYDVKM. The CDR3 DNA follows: TGTGCCAGCAGCCTGCGGCCCCCGCGGGGCTATGGCTACACCTTC. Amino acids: CASSLRPPRGYGYTF.

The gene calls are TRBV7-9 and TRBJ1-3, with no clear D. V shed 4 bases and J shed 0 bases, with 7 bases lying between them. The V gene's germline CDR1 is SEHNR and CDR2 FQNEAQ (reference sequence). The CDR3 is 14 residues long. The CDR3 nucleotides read TGTGCCAGCAGCTCCGGCATCTCTGGAAACACCATATATTTT. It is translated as CASSSGISGNTIYF.

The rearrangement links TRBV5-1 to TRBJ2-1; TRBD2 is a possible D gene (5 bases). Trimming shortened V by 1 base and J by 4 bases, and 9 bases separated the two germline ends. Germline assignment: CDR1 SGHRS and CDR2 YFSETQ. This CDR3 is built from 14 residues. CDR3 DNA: TGCGCCAGCAGCTTGCGAGCGGAGTACAATGAGCAGTTCTTC. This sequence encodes CASSLRAEYNEQFF.

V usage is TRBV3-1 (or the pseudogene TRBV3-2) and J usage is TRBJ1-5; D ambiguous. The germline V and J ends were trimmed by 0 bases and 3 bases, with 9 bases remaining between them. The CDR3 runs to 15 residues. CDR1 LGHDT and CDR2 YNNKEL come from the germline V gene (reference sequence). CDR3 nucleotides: TGTGCCAGCAGCCAAGATCTTGCGGACAATCAGCCCCAGCATTTT. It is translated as CASSQDLADNQPQHF.